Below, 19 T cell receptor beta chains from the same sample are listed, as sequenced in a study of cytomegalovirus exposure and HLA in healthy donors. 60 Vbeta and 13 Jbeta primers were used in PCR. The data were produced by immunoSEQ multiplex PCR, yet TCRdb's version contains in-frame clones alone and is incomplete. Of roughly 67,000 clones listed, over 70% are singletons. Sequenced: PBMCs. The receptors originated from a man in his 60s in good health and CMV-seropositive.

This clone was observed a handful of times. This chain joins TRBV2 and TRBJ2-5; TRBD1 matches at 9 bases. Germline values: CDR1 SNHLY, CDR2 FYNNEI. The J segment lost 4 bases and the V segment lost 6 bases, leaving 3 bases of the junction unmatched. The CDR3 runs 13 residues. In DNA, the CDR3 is TGTGCCAGCAGAAAGGGACAGGGAGAGACCCAGTACTTC. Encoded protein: CASRKGQGETQYF.

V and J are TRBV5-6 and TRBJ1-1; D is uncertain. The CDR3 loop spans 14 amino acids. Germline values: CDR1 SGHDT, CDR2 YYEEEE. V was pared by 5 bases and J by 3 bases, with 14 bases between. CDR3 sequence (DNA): TGTGCCAGCAGTCCCGGAGTAATCGACACTGAAGCTTTCTTT. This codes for CASSPGVIDTEAFF.

CDR3 residues: CASTYDRYSYEQYF. As DNA, the CDR3 is TGTGCCAGCACCTATGACAGGTACTCCTACGAGCAGTACTTC. The gene calls are TRBV6-5 and TRBJ2-7, with D perhaps matching TRBD1 (6 bases). V was shortened by 7 bases and J by 0 bases, with 13 bases between the two germline ends. CDR1 is MNHEY and CDR2 is SVGAGI in the germline V gene. The CDR3 runs 14 residues.

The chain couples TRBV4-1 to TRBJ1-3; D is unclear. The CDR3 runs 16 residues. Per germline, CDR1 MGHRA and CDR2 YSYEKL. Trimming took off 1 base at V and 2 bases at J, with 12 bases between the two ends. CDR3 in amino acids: CASSQGMAGTGNTIYF. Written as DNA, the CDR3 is TGCGCCAGCAGCCAAGGGATGGCGGGGACTGGAAACACCATATATTTT.

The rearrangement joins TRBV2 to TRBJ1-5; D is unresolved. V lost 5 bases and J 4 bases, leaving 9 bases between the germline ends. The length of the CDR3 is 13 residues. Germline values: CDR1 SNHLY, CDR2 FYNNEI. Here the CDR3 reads CASSTGRNQPQHF. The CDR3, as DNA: TGTGCCAGCAGTACGGGGAGGAATCAGCCCCAGCATTTT. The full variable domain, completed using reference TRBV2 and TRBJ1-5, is EPEVTQTPSHQVTQMGQEVILRCVPISNHLYFYWYRQILGQKVEFLVSFYNNEISEKSEIFDDQFSVERPDGSNFTLKIRSTKLEDSAMYFCASSTGRNQPQHFGDGTRLSIL.

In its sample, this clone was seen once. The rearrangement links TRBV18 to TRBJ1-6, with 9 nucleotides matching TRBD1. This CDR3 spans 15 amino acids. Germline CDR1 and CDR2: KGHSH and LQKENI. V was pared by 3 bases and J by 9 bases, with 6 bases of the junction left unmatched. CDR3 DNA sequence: TGTGCCAGCTCACCCGTCCTGACAGGGGGTTCACCCCTCCACTTT. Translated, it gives CASSPVLTGGSPLHF.

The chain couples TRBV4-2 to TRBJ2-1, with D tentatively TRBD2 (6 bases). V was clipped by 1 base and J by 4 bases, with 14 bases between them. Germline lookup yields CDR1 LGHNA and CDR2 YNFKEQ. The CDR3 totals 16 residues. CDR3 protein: CASSQVALALYNEQFF. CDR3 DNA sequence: TGTGCCAGCAGCCAAGTCGCGCTAGCGCTATACAATGAGCAGTTCTTC.

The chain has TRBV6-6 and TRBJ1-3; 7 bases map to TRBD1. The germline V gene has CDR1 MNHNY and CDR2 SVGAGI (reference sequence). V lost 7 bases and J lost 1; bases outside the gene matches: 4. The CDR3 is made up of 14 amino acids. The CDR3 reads CASNDRESGNTIYF. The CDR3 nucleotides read TGTGCCAGCAACGACAGGGAGTCTGGAAACACCATATATTTT.

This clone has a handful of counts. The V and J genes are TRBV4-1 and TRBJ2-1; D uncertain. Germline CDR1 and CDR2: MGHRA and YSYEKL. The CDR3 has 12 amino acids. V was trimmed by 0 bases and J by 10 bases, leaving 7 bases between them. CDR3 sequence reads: CASSQDVKEQFF. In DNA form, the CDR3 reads TGCGCCAGCAGCCAAGATGTAAAAGAGCAGTTCTTC.

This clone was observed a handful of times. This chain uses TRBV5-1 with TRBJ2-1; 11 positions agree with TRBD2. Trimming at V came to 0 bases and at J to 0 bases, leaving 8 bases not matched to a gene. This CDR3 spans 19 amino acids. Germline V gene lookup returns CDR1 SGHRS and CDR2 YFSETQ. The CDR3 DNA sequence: TGCGCCAGCAGCTTGGAGGCTAGCGGGAGGTTTAGCTCCTACAATGAGCAGTTCTTC. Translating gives CASSLEASGRFSSYNEQFF.

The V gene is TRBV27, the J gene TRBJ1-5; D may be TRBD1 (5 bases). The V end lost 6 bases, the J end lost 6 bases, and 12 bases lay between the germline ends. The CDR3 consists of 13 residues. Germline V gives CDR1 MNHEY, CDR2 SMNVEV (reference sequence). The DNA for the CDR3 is TGTGCCAGCAGCGAACGAAGGGGTCAGCCCCAGCATTTT. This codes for CASSERRGQPQHF.

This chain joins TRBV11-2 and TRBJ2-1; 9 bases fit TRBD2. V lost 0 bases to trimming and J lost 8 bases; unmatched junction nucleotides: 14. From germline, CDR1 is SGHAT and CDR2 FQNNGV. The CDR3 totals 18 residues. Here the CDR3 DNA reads TGTGCCAGCAGCTTAGACGTTGGCTCTTCTAGCGGGACTGATGAGCAGTTCTTC. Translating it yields CASSLDVGSSSGTDEQFF.

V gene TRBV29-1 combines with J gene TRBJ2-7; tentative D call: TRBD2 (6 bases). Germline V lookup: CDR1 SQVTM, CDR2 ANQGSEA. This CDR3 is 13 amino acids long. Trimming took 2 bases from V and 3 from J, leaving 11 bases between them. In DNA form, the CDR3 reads TGCAGCGTTGAATACCAGGGAGGCTACGAGCAGTACTTC. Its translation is CSVEYQGGYEQYF.

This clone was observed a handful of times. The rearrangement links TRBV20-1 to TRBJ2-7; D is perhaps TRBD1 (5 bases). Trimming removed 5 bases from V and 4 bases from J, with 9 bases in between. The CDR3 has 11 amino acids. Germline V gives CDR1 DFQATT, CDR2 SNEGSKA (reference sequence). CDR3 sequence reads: CSASPGYEQYF. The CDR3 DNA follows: TGCAGTGCTTCCCCAGGGTACGAGCAGTACTTC.

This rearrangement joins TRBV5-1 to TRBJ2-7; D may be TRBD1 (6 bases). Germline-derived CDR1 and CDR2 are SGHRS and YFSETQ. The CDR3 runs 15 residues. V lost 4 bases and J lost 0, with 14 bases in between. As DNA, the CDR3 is TGCGCCAGCAGCGGCGCCGGGACAAGCTCCTACGAGCAGTACTTC. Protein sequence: CASSGAGTSSYEQYF. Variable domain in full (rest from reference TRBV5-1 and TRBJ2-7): KAGVTQTPRYLIKTRGQQVTLSCSPISGHRSVSWYQQTPGQGLQFLFEYFSETQRNKGNFPGRFSGRQFSNSRSEMNVSTLELGDSALYLCASSGAGTSSYEQYFGPGTRLTVT.

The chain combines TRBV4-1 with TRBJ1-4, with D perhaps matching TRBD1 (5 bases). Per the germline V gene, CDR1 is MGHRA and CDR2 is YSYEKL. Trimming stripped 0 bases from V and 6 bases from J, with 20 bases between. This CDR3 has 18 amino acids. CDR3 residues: CASSQDPARGMAYEKLFF. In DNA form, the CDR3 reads TGCGCCAGCAGCCAAGATCCAGCAAGGGGTATGGCGTATGAAAAACTGTTTTTT.

The CDR3 loop reads CSVQLAGGRGEQFF. The CDR3, as DNA: TGCAGCGTCCAACTAGCGGGAGGACGAGGTGAGCAGTTCTTC. The genes are TRBV29-1 and TRBJ2-1; the match to TRBD2 covers 12 bases. Losses at the gene ends were 6 bases for V and 9 bases for J; bases not matched to a gene: 9. CDR1 SQVTM and CDR2 ANQGSEA come from the germline V gene. The CDR3 contains 14 residues.

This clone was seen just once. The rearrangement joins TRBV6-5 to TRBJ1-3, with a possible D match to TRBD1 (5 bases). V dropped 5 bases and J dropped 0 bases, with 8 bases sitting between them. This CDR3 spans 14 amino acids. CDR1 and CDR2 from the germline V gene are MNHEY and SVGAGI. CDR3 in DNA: TGTGCCAGCAGTGACAGATTCTCTGGAAACACCATATATTTT. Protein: CASSDRFSGNTIYF.

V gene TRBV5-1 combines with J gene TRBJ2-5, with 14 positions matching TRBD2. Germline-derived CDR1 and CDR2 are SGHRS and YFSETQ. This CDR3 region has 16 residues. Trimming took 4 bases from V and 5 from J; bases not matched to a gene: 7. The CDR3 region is CASSKRLAGGQETQYF. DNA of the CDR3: TGCGCCAGCAGCAAACGACTAGCGGGGGGGCAGGAGACCCAGTACTTC.